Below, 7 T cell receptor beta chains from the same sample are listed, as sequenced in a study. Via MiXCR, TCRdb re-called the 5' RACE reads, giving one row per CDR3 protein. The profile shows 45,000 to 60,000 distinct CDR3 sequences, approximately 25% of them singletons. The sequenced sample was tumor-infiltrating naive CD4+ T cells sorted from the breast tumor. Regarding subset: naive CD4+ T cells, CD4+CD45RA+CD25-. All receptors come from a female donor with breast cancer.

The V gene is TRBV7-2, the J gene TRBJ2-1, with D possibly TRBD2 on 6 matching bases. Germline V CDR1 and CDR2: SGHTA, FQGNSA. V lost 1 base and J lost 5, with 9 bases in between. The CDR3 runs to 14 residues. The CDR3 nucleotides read TGTGCCAGCAGCTTAGGCGGGGCCAACAATGAGCAGTTCTTC. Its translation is CASSLGGANNEQFF.

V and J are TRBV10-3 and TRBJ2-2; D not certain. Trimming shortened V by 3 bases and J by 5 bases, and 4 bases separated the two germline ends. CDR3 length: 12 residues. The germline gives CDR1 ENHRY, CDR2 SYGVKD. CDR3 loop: CAISEGTGELFF. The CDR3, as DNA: TGTGCCATCAGTGAAGGAACCGGGGAGCTGTTTTTT.

Written as DNA, the CDR3 is TGCAGTGCTAGGGGCGGGACAGGGTATGGCTACACCTTC. This gives the protein CSARGGTGYGYTF. The chain is built from TRBV20-1 and TRBJ1-2; 9 positions match TRBD1. With V trimmed by 3 bases and J by 5 bases, 4 bases remained unmatched. The CDR3 has 13 residues. In germline, CDR1 is DFQATT, CDR2 SNEGSKA (reference sequence).

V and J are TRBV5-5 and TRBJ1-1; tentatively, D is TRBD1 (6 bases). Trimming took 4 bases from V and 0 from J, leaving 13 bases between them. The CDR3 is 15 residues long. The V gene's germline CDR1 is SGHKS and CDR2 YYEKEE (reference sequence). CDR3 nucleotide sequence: TGTGCCAGCAGCCCTCTCGGGGGGCTGAACACTGAAGCTTTCTTT. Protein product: CASSPLGGLNTEAFF.

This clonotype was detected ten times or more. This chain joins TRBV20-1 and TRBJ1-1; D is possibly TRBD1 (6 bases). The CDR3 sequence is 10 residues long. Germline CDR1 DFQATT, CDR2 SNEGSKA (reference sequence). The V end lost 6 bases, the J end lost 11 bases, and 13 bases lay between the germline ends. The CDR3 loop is CSAGRGFAFF. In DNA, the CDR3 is TGCAGTGCAGGGAGGGGGTTCGCTTTCTTT.

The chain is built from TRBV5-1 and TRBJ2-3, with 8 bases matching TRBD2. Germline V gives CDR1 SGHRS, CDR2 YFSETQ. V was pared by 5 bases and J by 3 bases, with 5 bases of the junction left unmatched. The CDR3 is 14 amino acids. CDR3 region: CASSSGLETDTQYF. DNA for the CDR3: TGCGCCAGCAGTTCGGGACTAGAGACAGATACGCAGTATTTT. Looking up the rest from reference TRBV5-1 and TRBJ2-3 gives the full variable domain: KAGVTQTPRYLIKTRGQQVTLSCSPISGHRSVSWYQQTPGQGLQFLFEYFSETQRNKGNFPGRFSGRQFSNSRSEMNVSTLELGDSALYLCASSSGLETDTQYFGPGTRLTVL.

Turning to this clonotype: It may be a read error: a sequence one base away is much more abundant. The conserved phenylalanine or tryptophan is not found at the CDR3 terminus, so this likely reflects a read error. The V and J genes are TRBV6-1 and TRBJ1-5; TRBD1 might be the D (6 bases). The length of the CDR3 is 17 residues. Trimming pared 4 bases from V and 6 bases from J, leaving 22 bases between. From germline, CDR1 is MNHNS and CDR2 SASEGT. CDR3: CASSVRDMTVGSQPQHL. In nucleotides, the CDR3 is TGTGCCAGCAGTGTCCGGGACATGACTGTGGGGAGTCAGCCCCAGCATCTT.